This T cell receptor (beta chain) stems from a study of beta chain features in type 1 diabetes. CDR1 and CDR2 from the germline V gene are GTSNPN and SVGIG (reference sequence). The V gene end was trimmed by 0 bases and the J gene end by 10 bases; junction bases not matched to a gene: 7. CDR3 size: 14 residues. Sorting with CD45RO/CCR7/CD25/CD127/CD95/CD27 yielded naive, central memory, regulatory and stem-like memory CD4+ cells. All of the isolated RNA was reverse transcribed, so expressed TCRB transcripts were sequenced. The protocol was immunoSEQ multiplex PCR, while the TCRdb copy is restricted to in-frame clones and leaves out a portion. The table lists about 400,000 clones, around 13% of them singletons. Study observations and caveats: All four CD4+ subsets from Type 1 diabetes patients carried moderately but significantly shorter TCRB CDR3s. PCR might favor shorter templates, but any such skew would affect patients and controls equally. Insertions were fewer and deletions more numerous at VDJ junctions in type 1 diabetes patients.

Points on this clone: No antigen is known for it.

This clonotype was sampled from a man aged 18 to 30 in good health. Material for sequencing was naive CD4+ T cells from blood. This rearrangement joins TRBV30 to TRBJ2-7, with 12 bases aligning to TRBD1. Written as DNA, the CDR3 is TGTGCCTGGAGTGTACGAGGGACAGGGGGCGTTCAGTACTTC. Translating gives CAWSVRGTGGVQYF. The whole variable domain, remainder taken from reference TRBV30 and TRBJ2-7, is SQTIHQWPATLVQPVGSPLSLECTVEGTSNPNLYWYRQAAGRGLQLLFYSVGIGQISSEVPQNLSASRPQDRQFILSSKKLLLSDSGFYLCAWSVRGTGGVQYFGPGTRLTVT.